The rows below give T cell receptor beta chains drawn from one sample of a study of blood T cells in healthy people across ages. TCRdb called the 5' RACE reads again in MiXCR, with one record for every CDR3 protein. This sample has over 600,000 distinct CDR3 sequences, with around 21% found just once. The source material was blood. These receptors all come from an older man in good health. The CDR3 runs from the conserved cysteine through the conserved F or W. The D gene is left open where the match is weak. Size values are once, few and many counts, or a class for expanded clones, and some rows have none.

D: .
J: TRBJ2-2
size: .
V: TRBV5-5
DNA: TGTGCCAGCAGCTCCCGGGTTAGTCCACCGCCCGGGGAGCTGTTTTTT
CDR3: CASSSRVSPPPGELFF

D: TRBD1
J: TRBJ2-7
size: few
V: TRBV9
DNA: TGTGCCAGCAGCCCCCGGACAGGCTACGAGCAGTACTTC
CDR3: CASSPRTGYEQYF

D: TRBD1
J: TRBJ2-3
size: .
V: TRBV15
DNA: TGTGCCACCAGCAGGCCGGGACAGGGGACAGATACGCAGTATTTT
CDR3: CATSRPGQGTDTQYF

D: .
J: TRBJ2-7
size: few
V: TRBV12-3/TRBV12-4
DNA: TGTGCCAGCAGTTTAAGGAGTGTATCCTACGAGCAGTACTTC
CDR3: CASSLRSVSYEQYF

D: .
J: TRBJ1-5
size: .
V: TRBV2
DNA: TGTGCCAGCTCAGGCAGGGGCGATCAGCCCCAGCATTTT
CDR3: CASSGRGDQPQHF

D: .
J: TRBJ2-1
size: many
V: TRBV29-1
DNA: TGCAGCGTCCTGACCGGGACGCAGTCGCCCAATGAGCAGTTCTTC
CDR3: CSVLTGTQSPNEQFF

D: .
J: TRBJ1-4
size: few
V: TRBV29-1
DNA: TGCAGCGCCCGACGAGATGGGGGTACTAATGAAAAACTGTTTTTT
CDR3: CSARRDGGTNEKLFF

D: .
J: TRBJ1-2
size: many
V: TRBV3-1
DNA: TGTGCCAGCAGCCAACAGGGAGGCTACACCTTC
CDR3: CASSQQGGYTF

D: .
J: TRBJ2-1
size: .
V: TRBV7-8
DNA: TGTGCCAGCAGCAAAGACAGAACCAATGAGCAGTTCTTC
CDR3: CASSKDRTNEQFF

D: .
J: TRBJ1-1
size: .
V: TRBV2
DNA: TGTGCCAGCAGAGGACTGAACAGGAGGATGAACACTGAAGCTTTCTTT
CDR3: CASRGLNRRMNTEAFF

D: .
J: TRBJ2-3
size: .
V: TRBV28
DNA: TGTGCCAGCAGTTCACTTAGCGGTAGCACAGATACGCAGTATTTT
CDR3: CASSSLSGSTDTQYF

D: .
J: TRBJ1-2
size: .
V: TRBV5-5
DNA: TGTGCCAGCAGCTTGGGGAGGCCTAACTATGGCTACACCTTC
CDR3: CASSLGRPNYGYTF

D: TRBD2
J: TRBJ2-5
size: few
V: TRBV11-1
DNA: TGTGCCAGCAGCTCTAGCGGGGATGGTGGGACCCAGTACTTC
CDR3: CASSSSGDGGTQYF

D: TRBD1
J: TRBJ1-2
size: .
V: TRBV6-5
DNA: TGTGCCAGCAGTACAGGGGGATCGAATGGCTACACCTTC
CDR3: CASSTGGSNGYTF

D: TRBD1
J: TRBJ2-1
size: .
V: TRBV9
DNA: TGTGCCAGCAGCGTAGTCACAGGGGCTAACAATGAGCAGTTCTTC
CDR3: CASSVVTGANNEQFF

D: .
J: TRBJ2-2
size: few
V: TRBV5-5
DNA: TGTGCCAGCAGCGACCAGGGGGGGGGCACCGGGGAGCTGTTTTTT
CDR3: CASSDQGGGTGELFF

D: .
J: TRBJ1-4
size: .
V: TRBV11-2
DNA: TGTGCCAGCAGCTTAGGTCTTGGGGGATCTGAAAAACTGTTTTTT
CDR3: CASSLGLGGSEKLFF

D: TRBD1
J: TRBJ2-1
size: few
V: TRBV20-1
DNA: TGCAGTGCTAGAGGGCCGACAGGGCAAAACAATGAGCAGTTCTTC
CDR3: CSARGPTGQNNEQFF

D: .
J: TRBJ2-1
size: .
V: TRBV21-1
DNA: TGTGCCACCCCGACTAGCGGGAGACTTTGGGAGCAGTTCTTC
CDR3: CATPTSGRLWEQFF

D: .
J: TRBJ2-7
size: .
V: TRBV7-6
DNA: TGTGCCAACAGTTACCAGGAGTCCTACGAGCAGTACTTC
CDR3: CANSYQESYEQYF

D: .
J: TRBJ2-5
size: .
V: TRBV29-1
DNA: TGCAGCGTTGGGGGGTCGTACCAAGAGACCCAGTACTTC
CDR3: CSVGGSYQETQYF

D: .
J: TRBJ2-5
size: few
V: TRBV5-1
DNA: TGCGCCAGCAGGGTGGGTTCGACAGAGACCCAGTACTTC
CDR3: CASRVGSTETQYF

D: .
J: TRBJ2-3
size: few
V: TRBV6-6
DNA: TGCGCCAGCAACCCCCGCGGTGTTTTAGATACGCAGTATTTT
CDR3: CASNPRGVLDTQYF

D: TRBD2
J: TRBJ2-3
size: few
V: TRBV5-1
DNA: TGCGCCAGCAGCATCTCTAGCGGGACCCCACAAGATACGCAGTATTTT
CDR3: CASSISSGTPQDTQYF

D: .
J: TRBJ2-2
size: few
V: TRBV20-1
DNA: TGCAGCGCCCGCGGTCCCGGGGAGCTGTTTTTT
CDR3: CSARGPGELFF

D: TRBD1
J: TRBJ1-6
size: .
V: TRBV7-9
DNA: TGTGCCAGCAGCCGCCACCGGGACAGGGGATCACCCCTCCACTTT
CDR3: CASSRHRDRGSPLHF

D: .
J: TRBJ2-2
size: once
V: TRBV4-1
DNA: TGCGCCAGCAGCTCAGAGACACAGTTTGTCACCGGGGAGCTGTTTTTT
CDR3: CASSSETQFVTGELFF

D: TRBD2
J: TRBJ2-3
size: many
V: TRBV18
DNA: TGTGCCAGCTCACCGCGGTCGGGGACTAGCGGAGATACGCAGTATTTT
CDR3: CASSPRSGTSGDTQYF

D: .
J: TRBJ2-1
size: .
V: TRBV14
DNA: TGTGCCAGCACCCCTCGGGCTGGGGGCTCCTACAATGAGCAGTTCTTC
CDR3: CASTPRAGGSYNEQFF

D: .
J: TRBJ2-3
size: few
V: TRBV12-3/TRBV12-4
DNA: TGTGCCAGCACCCCTGACCAACCGAGCACAGATACGCAGTATTTT
CDR3: CASTPDQPSTDTQYF